This TCR beta chain was documented in a study of cytomegalovirus exposure and HLA in healthy donors (dated by TCRdb to the late 2010s). In terms of the full investigation: According to a later analysis, the 120 or so validation repertoires were produced on the same platform as the 666 repertoires of the first cohort. Besides the first cohort of 666 subjects, a separate validation cohort made up of roughly 120 different subjects was used. The study aimed to test whether signatures of past pathogen exposure could be identified by cataloging public T cell receptors. The study combined high-throughput TCR immunosequencing, statistical association of individual TCRs with disease status, and machine learning to predict cytomegalovirus infection status.

Preparation of the library involved the immunoSEQ multiplex PCR assay. Per the original workflow: A statistical classification framework was built for diagnosing cytomegalovirus status from the catalog of TCR beta chain sequences. Held by TCRdb, this immuneACCESS table contains in-frame sequences only and omits some clones. Under half of the omission traces to an unresolved V gene where checked; the cause of the rest is unknown. That table furnishes V, J and clone size, whereas the DNA furnished D and trimming. This sample holds roughly 330,000 clones; roughly 87% were observed only once. More than 0.9% of the sample is taken by the ten largest. This clone was counted once. It lacks a known antigen. No much larger clone is present one base from it, and per-base qualities are unavailable. The donors belonged to the validation cohort of about 110 subjects, which was separate from the roughly 670-subject first cohort.

Broad study findings and their caveats: The authors suggested that the approach could potentially be generalized to other disease states and immunological phenotypes. Across donors, most TCR sequences were observed very rarely, whereas some public TCRs were present in many individuals. A later analysis lacked HLA typing for the validation cohort, so it scored co-occurrence in that cohort across all 120 repertoires. Of the cluster scores, approximately 94% were above 0 in a later analysis, which found that TCRs clustered in the first cohort also tended to co-occur in the approximately 130 validation repertoires. The classifier was reported to diagnose cytomegalovirus status with high specificity and sensitivity in both the original and validation cohorts. In vitro tests confirmed that a few of the cytomegalovirus-associated TCR beta chains recognize cytomegalovirus antigens. The study gave a list of 150 to 200 TCR beta chains associated with cytomegalovirus.

From the cysteine through the phenylalanine, the CDR3 covers 15 amino acids. Solely the CDR3 DNA is kept, with 45 bases framed from the first base. At the junction V is shortened by 1 base and J by 5 bases; bases outside the gene matches: 6. The germline V gene (reference sequence) yields GTSNPN for CDR1 and SVGIG for CDR2. The chain joins TRBV30 to TRBJ1-5; 9 bases in between match TRBD1. The sequencing sample was made of PBMCs. The source of this sequence is a woman aged 25 to 45 in good health and CMV-seropositive. The DNA is TGTGCCTGGAGTGGGGGACAGGGCCTTCATCAGCCCCAGCATTTT. Translation gives CAWSGGQGLHQPQHF.